Below, 18 T cell receptor beta chains from the same sample are listed, as sequenced in a study of response to subunit inactivated influenza vaccine. TCRdb passed the RT-PCR reads through MiXCR, listing each CDR3 protein once. The data show about 700,000 distinct CDR3 sequences, with about 15% seen just once and less than 9% held by the top ten. The sample here was PBMCs from blood, taken 14 to 15 days before vaccination. The receptors were gathered from a man aged 50 to 59 who received an inactivated influenza vaccine.

This clonotype has a count of ten or more. The gene calls are TRBV25-1 and TRBJ2-1; 8 bases line up with TRBD2. The CDR3 has 15 amino acids. The J segment lost 6 bases and the V segment lost 2 bases, leaving 6 bases of the junction unmatched. Germline-derived CDR1 and CDR2 are MGHDK and SYGVNS. The CDR3 DNA reads TGTGCCAGCAGTGAACACGGGAGGGCCGGCAATGAGCAGTTCTTC. The encoded protein is CASSEHGRAGNEQFF.

The V gene is TRBV6-5, the J gene TRBJ2-1; D uncertain. This CDR3 comprises 13 residues. V gave up 0 bases and J gave up 6 bases, with 6 bases separating them. Germline V gene data show CDR1 as MNHEY and CDR2 as SVGAGI. The CDR3 spells CASSYSSPNEQFF. The CDR3 DNA follows: TGTGCCAGCAGTTACTCAAGCCCCAATGAGCAGTTCTTC.

This clonotype was counted between two and nine times. The rearrangement uses TRBV12-3 or TRBV12-4 and TRBJ2-5, with 7 bases matching TRBD1. The CDR3 loop spans 14 amino acids. V shed 5 bases and J 5 bases; nucleotides not matched to a gene: 8. The CDR3 region is CASSPWVGGETQYF. The CDR3 coding sequence is TGTGCCAGCAGTCCCTGGGTAGGGGGCGAGACCCAGTACTTC.

This clonotype was detected a few times. The chain links TRBV7-9 to TRBJ1-2, with D hard to call. The CDR3 is made up of 11 amino acids. Germline V lookup: CDR1 SEHNR, CDR2 FQNEAQ (reference sequence). The germline V and J ends were trimmed by 7 bases and 8 bases, with 11 bases remaining between them. Written as DNA, the CDR3 is TGTGCCAGCACCTACATTCGGGGCTACACCTTC. As protein: CASTYIRGYTF.

CDR3 nucleotide sequence: TGTGCCAGCAGCGTAGGGTTAGAAGAGACCCAGTACTTC. Its translation is CASSVGLEETQYF. The chain combines TRBV9 with TRBJ2-5; D ambiguous. V lost 0 bases and J 3 bases, leaving 6 bases between the germline ends. CDR3 size: 13 residues. Germline loops: CDR1 SGDLS, CDR2 YYNGEE.

CDR3 protein: CAWRGRMNTEAFF. DNA of the CDR3: TGTGCCTGGAGGGGACGGATGAACACTGAAGCTTTCTTT. The chain has TRBV30 and TRBJ1-1; possibly TRBD1 for D (5 bases). This CDR3 contains 13 residues. Germline CDR1 is GTSNPN and CDR2 is SVGIG (reference sequence). The V and J ends lost 3 bases and 0 bases respectively, with 8 bases between them.

This CDR3 reads CASSEPGQGRNSPLHF. The CDR3 bases are TGTGCCAGCAGCGAACCGGGACAGGGACGTAATTCACCCCTCCACTTT. The chain links TRBV7-9 to TRBJ1-6; TRBD1 aligns across 9 bases. Germline CDR1 SEHNR, CDR2 FQNEAQ (reference sequence). There are 16 residues in the CDR3. Unmatched junction bases numbered 8, after V lost 5 bases and J lost 6 bases.

This rearrangement joins TRBV30 to TRBJ1-4; D ambiguous. CDR3 length: 15 residues. Germline lookup yields CDR1 GTSNPN and CDR2 SVGIG (reference sequence). Between the trimmed V and J ends, which lost 5 bases and 5 bases, there was a span of 18 bases. Here the CDR3 DNA reads TGTGCCTGGGGAAAGGACGTGCCTCGAAATGAAAAACTGTTTTTT. Protein sequence: CAWGKDVPRNEKLFF.

The V gene is TRBV2, the J gene TRBJ1-2; the match to TRBD1 covers 9 bases. The CDR3 loop spans 17 amino acids. Germline trimming cut 1 base from V and 8 bases from J; bases unmatched to any gene: 14. Germline CDR1 SNHLY, CDR2 FYNNEI. The CDR3 loop reads CASSEVRLGQGFSGYTF. Written as DNA, the CDR3 is TGTGCCAGCAGTGAAGTTCGGTTGGGACAGGGTTTTTCCGGCTACACCTTC.

This sequence joins TRBV20-1 and TRBJ1-5; 7 bases map to TRBD1. The CDR3 loop spans 14 amino acids. After removal of 3 bases from V and 3 bases from J, the junction contained 5 bases not matched to a gene. Germline V lookup: CDR1 DFQATT, CDR2 SNEGSKA (reference sequence). As DNA, the CDR3 is TGCAGTGCTAGGAGCGGGACAGTCAATCAGCCCCAGCATTTT. Protein product: CSARSGTVNQPQHF.

This clonotype was seen more than once but under ten times. In DNA form, the CDR3 reads TGTGCCTGGAGTGTACGATCGCGACTAACCAAGCAGTATTTT. Translation gives CAWSVRSRLTKQYF. The genes are TRBV30 and TRBJ2-3; maybe TRBD2 (5 bases). The CDR3 length is 14 residues. Looked up from germline, CDR1 is GTSNPN and CDR2 is SVGIG (reference sequence). V shed 0 bases and J shed 11 bases, with 18 bases lying between them.

There are many counts of this clonotype. The gene calls are TRBV12-3 or TRBV12-4 and TRBJ1-5; no clear D. Trimming left V 1 base short and J 4 bases short, with 5 bases between. CDR3 size: 13 residues. DNA for the CDR3: TGTGCCAGCAGTTTAGAGCAAAATCAGCCCCAGCATTTT. Protein product: CASSLEQNQPQHF.

This clonotype was seen only a few times. V is TRBV6-1 and J is TRBJ2-1; D possibly corresponds to TRBD2 (7 bases). Trimming took off 5 bases at V and 10 bases at J, with 18 bases between the two ends. The germline CDR1 and CDR2 sequences are MNHNS and SASEGT. This CDR3 contains 14 residues. CDR3 DNA: TGTGCCAGCAGTCTGGAGGGGGGGGCGGGCGAGCAGTTCTTC. Translation gives CASSLEGGAGEQFF.

This clonotype was picked up a small number of times. V and J are TRBV7-9 and TRBJ2-1; 7 bases map to TRBD2. V shed 7 bases, J shed 4 bases, and the junction held 10 bases outside the gene matches. The CDR3 has 15 residues. Germline V CDR1 and CDR2: SEHNR, FQNEAQ (reference sequence). The CDR3 loop is CASNPGLTTYNEQFF. In nucleotides, the CDR3 is TGTGCCAGCAATCCGGGACTAACGACTTACAATGAGCAGTTCTTC.

The sample holds a few counts of this clonotype. The rearrangement links TRBV27 to TRBJ2-2, with 7 positions matching TRBD2. CDR1 is MNHEY, CDR2 SMNVEV, per germline (reference sequence). V was pared by 0 bases and J by 0 bases, with 4 bases of the junction left unmatched. CDR3 length: 17 amino acids. The CDR3 loop reads CASSLSGGGPNTGELFF. CDR3 in DNA: TGTGCCAGCAGTTTATCGGGGGGAGGGCCGAACACCGGGGAGCTGTTTTTT.

CDR3: CASSVETGGSYEQYF. The CDR3 DNA reads as TGTGCCAGCAGCGTAGAGACAGGGGGCTCCTACGAGCAGTACTTC. The rearrangement joins TRBV9 to TRBJ2-7; 9 bases agree with TRBD1. The CDR3 contains 15 residues. The J segment lost 0 bases and the V segment lost 0 bases, leaving 1 base of the junction unmatched. CDR1 is SGDLS and CDR2 is YYNGEE in the germline V gene.

V gene TRBV24-1 combines with J gene TRBJ2-7; 9 nucleotides agree with TRBD1. Germline loops: CDR1 KGHDR, CDR2 SFDVKD. The CDR3 runs to 16 residues. V gave up 4 bases and J gave up 3 bases; unmatched junction bases: 9. DNA for the CDR3: TGTGCCACCAGTGAAGGTGCCGGGACAGGGTTCTACGAGCAGTACTTC. Its protein is CATSEGAGTGFYEQYF.

This clonotype was detected only a few times. This chain joins TRBV11-2 and TRBJ2-3; D is perhaps TRBD1 (6 bases). The V and J ends lost 1 base and 1 base respectively, with 12 bases between them. This CDR3 contains 16 residues. The V gene's germline CDR1 is SGHAT and CDR2 FQNNGV. CDR3 region: CASSLAGAMGTDTQYF. DNA for the CDR3: TGTGCCAGCAGCTTAGCAGGGGCGATGGGCACAGATACGCAGTATTTT.